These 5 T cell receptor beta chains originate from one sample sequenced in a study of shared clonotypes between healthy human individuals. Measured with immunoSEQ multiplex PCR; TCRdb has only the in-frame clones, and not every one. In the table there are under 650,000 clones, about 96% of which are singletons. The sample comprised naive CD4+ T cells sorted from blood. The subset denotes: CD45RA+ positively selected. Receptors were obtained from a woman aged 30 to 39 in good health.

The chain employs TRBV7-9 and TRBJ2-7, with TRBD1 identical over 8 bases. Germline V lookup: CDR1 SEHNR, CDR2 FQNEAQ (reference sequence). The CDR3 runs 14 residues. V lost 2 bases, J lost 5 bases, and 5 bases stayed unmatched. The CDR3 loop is CASSLQGAWDEQYF. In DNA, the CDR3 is TGTGCCAGCAGCTTACAGGGGGCGTGGGACGAGCAGTACTTC.

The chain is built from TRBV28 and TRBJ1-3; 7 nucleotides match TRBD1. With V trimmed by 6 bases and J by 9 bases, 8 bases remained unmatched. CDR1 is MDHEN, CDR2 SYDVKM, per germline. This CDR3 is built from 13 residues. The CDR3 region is CASSPGQESTIYF. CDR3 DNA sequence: TGTGCCAGCAGCCCCGGACAGGAGAGCACCATATATTTT.

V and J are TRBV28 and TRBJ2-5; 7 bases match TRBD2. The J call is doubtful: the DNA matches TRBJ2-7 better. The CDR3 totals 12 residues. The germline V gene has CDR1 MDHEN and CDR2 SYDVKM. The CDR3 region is CASTGGVYEQYF. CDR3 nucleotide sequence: TGTGCCAGCACGGGGGGAGTCTACGAGCAGTACTTC.

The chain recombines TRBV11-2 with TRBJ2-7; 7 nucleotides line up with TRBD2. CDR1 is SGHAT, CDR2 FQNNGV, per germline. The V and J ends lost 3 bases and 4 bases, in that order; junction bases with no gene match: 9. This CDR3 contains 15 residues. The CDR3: CASSFGLGRGYEQYF. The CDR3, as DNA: TGTGCCAGCAGCTTCGGACTAGGGCGGGGGTACGAGCAGTACTTC.

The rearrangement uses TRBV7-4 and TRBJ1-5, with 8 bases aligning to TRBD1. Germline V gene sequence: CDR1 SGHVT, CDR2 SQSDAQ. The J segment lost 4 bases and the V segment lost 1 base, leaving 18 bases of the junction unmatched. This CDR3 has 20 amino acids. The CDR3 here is CASSLEIPGQVPNLNQPQHF. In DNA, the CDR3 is TGTGCCAGCAGCTTAGAAATCCCGGGACAGGTCCCTAACCTTAATCAGCCCCAGCATTTT.